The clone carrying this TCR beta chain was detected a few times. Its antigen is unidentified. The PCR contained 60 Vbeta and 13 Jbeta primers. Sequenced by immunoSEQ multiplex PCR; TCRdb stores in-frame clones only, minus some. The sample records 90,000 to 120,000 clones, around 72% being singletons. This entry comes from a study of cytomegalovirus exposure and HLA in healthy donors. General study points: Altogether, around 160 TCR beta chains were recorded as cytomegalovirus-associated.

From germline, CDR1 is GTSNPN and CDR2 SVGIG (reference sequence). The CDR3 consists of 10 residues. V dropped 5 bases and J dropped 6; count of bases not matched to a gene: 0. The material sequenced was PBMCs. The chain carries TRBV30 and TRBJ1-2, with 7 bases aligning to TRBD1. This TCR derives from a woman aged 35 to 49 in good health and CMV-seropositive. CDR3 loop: CAWGQDGYTF. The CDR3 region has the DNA TGTGCCTGGGGACAGGATGGCTACACCTTC.